A selection of T cell receptor beta chains follows, all from one sample in a study of T cell responses to AZD1222 COVID-19 vaccine. The method was immunoSEQ multiplex PCR; TCRdb's version includes in-frame clones alone and lacks a portion of them. Among roughly 150,000 clones listed, approximately 86% were seen once. Material: peripheral blood, obtained after recovery from COVID-19. These receptor sequences come from an adult who had recovered from COVID-19. Both conserved end residues are part of each CDR3. D genes are given only for firm matches. Size is omitted from some rows. Given values are once, few, many or a class for expanded clones.

TGCGCCAGCAGCCACCTAACAGGGGGGTCTGAAAACACCATATATTTT | CASSHLTGGSENTIYF | TRBD1 | NA | TRBJ1-3 | TRBV4-3
TGCGCCAGCAGCCAAGGGCGTGCCGGCCGGAACACTGAAGCTTTCTTT | CASSQGRAGRNTEAFF | NA | once | TRBJ1-1 | TRBV4-1
TGCGCCAGCAGTCGCCAGGGGGCGGGGGGCCCGAGCTCCTACGAGCAGTACTTC | CASSRQGAGGPSSYEQYF | NA | many | TRBJ2-7 | TRBV5-1
TGCGCCAGCAGCTTCGCCAATAGTTGGGATACCGGGGAGCTGTTTTTT | CASSFANSWDTGELFF | NA | NA | TRBJ2-2 | TRBV5-1
TGTGCCAGCAGCTCTAATTCGTTGGGGATACAAGAGACCCAGTACTTC | CASSSNSLGIQETQYF | NA | NA | TRBJ2-5 | TRBV7-6
TGTGCCAGCAGTTACTTCAGGGGAAGGGGCACAGATACGCAGTATTTT | CASSYFRGRGTDTQYF | NA | NA | TRBJ2-3 | TRBV6-2/TRBV6-3
TGTGCCACGAGACCAGGCTCATGGGCTGGCTACACCTTC | CATRPGSWAGYTF | NA | NA | TRBJ1-2 | TRBV6-5
TGTGCCAGCAGCTTAAACAGGGCCTCCTTCGGCAATCAGCCCCAGCATTTT | CASSLNRASFGNQPQHF | NA | once | TRBJ1-5 | TRBV7-2
TGTGCCAGCAGCCAAGGCCCTGGAAATCAGCCCCAGCATTTT | CASSQGPGNQPQHF | NA | NA | TRBJ1-5 | TRBV3-1/TRBV3-2
TGTGCCAGCAGCTTAGGGAGCGGGGGGTATGGCGGGGAGCTGTTTTTT | CASSLGSGGYGGELFF | TRBD2 | NA | TRBJ2-2 | TRBV11-2
TGTGCCAGCAGCTTAGGGCTAGCGGGGGGTCGGGGAGAGCAGTTCTTC | CASSLGLAGGRGEQFF | TRBD2 | NA | TRBJ2-1 | TRBV11-3
TGTGCCAGCAGCCGCGACCCGACAGGGGCAGGCTACACCTTC | CASSRDPTGAGYTF | TRBD1 | once | TRBJ1-2 | TRBV7-2
TGTGCCAGCAGCCAAGATTTGCGGGGAGGTCAGCCCCAGCATTTT | CASSQDLRGGQPQHF | NA | NA | TRBJ1-5 | TRBV3-1/TRBV3-2
TGTGCCCTAACTCAGTGGGGGCAGGGGCAAGAGACCCAGTACTTC | CALTQWGQGQETQYF | NA | NA | TRBJ2-5 | TRBV5-3
TGTGCCAGCAGCCCCGGGACTAGCGTGACAGATACGCAGTATTTT | CASSPGTSVTDTQYF | TRBD2 | NA | TRBJ2-3 | TRBV2
TGCGCCAGCAGCCAAGACCCCCGGCCCCCGTCCTACGAGCAGTACTTC | CASSQDPRPPSYEQYF | NA | NA | TRBJ2-7 | TRBV4-3
TGTGCCAGCAGCTTAGATCCCCAAGGGGAGACCCAGTACTTC | CASSLDPQGETQYF | NA | NA | TRBJ2-5 | TRBV11-2
TGCGCCAGCAGCCAAGACGGCCTGGGGTCGGGGTATGGCTACACCTTC | CASSQDGLGSGYGYTF | NA | NA | TRBJ1-2 | TRBV4-1
TGTGCCAGCAGTTCGTTAGCGGGGGCCGTCACAGATACGCAGTATTTT | CASSSLAGAVTDTQYF | TRBD2 | NA | TRBJ2-3 | TRBV6-5
TGTGCCAGCAGTGACCGGGACAGACAAGAGACCCAGTACTTC | CASSDRDRQETQYF | TRBD1 | NA | TRBJ2-5 | TRBV6-2/TRBV6-3
TGTGCCAGCAGCCCCGGACACCCCATGAACACTGAAGCTTTCTTT | CASSPGHPMNTEAFF | NA | NA | TRBJ1-1 | TRBV11-2
TGTGCCAGCAGCAAAAATGGAAACACCATATATTTT | CASSKNGNTIYF | NA | NA | TRBJ1-3 | TRBV27
TGCGCCAGCAGCCAAGATTTTAACAGGGGGCGACGCCAGTACTTC | CASSQDFNRGRRQYF | TRBD1 | NA | TRBJ2-5 | TRBV4-1
TGTGCCAGCAGTGACTATCCTCATGTCGCTGAAGCTTTCTTT | CASSDYPHVAEAFF | NA | NA | TRBJ1-1 | TRBV25-1
TGTGCCAGCAGCCAGGCTAGCGGTTTCAATGAGCAGTTCTTC | CASSQASGFNEQFF | TRBD2 | few | TRBJ2-1 | TRBV14
TGTGCCAGCCACACCCTTCCCCCGGGAAACACCATATATTTT | CASHTLPPGNTIYF | NA | NA | TRBJ1-3 | TRBV28
TGTGCCAGCAGCCCACGGGACAGGGTGTTTCTCACTGAAGCTTTCTTT | CASSPRDRVFLTEAFF | TRBD1 | NA | TRBJ1-1 | TRBV6-2/TRBV6-3
TGTGCCAGCTCACTAAACTACAGGGTCCAGGGGACCGGGGAGCTGTTTTTT | CASSLNYRVQGTGELFF | NA | few | TRBJ2-2 | TRBV18
TGTGCCAGCAGTTACTCGCGGGATCCCAACACCTTC | CASSYSRDPNTF | NA | NA | TRBJ1-2 | TRBV6-5
TGTGCCAGCAGTAGCTCCCCGAAAAATTCACCCCTCCACTTT | CASSSSPKNSPLHF | NA | NA | TRBJ1-6 | TRBV28
TGTGCCAGCAGCCCCCGGGACGGAGCGGTGGGGAGAGAGACCCAGTACTTC | CASSPRDGAVGRETQYF | NA | NA | TRBJ2-5 | TRBV9
TGTGCTAGTGGTTCTGGGAATGAGCAGTTCTTC | CASGSGNEQFF | NA | NA | TRBJ2-1 | TRBV12-5
TGTGCCTGGAGCTGGACAGGGGGCGCTATAGGAATGGAAGCTTTCTTT | CAWSWTGGAIGMEAFF | TRBD1 | NA | TRBJ1-1 | TRBV30
TGTGCCAGTAATATTGGTGGGGGCCCAATCGATGAGCAGTTCTTC | CASNIGGGPIDEQFF | NA | NA | TRBJ2-1 | TRBV19
TGTGCCAGCAGCACGGGACAGGGGGCGAGAGGCTACACCTTC | CASSTGQGARGYTF | TRBD1 | NA | TRBJ1-2 | TRBV6-2/TRBV6-3
TGTGCCAGCAGCCACAACACTGAAGCTTTCTTT | CASSHNTEAFF | NA | NA | TRBJ1-1 | TRBV7-9
TGTGCCAGCAGTTACCCCGGGGGCAGCCACGAGCAGTACTTC | CASSYPGGSHEQYF | NA | NA | TRBJ2-7 | TRBV6-2/TRBV6-3
TGTGCCAGTAAGCAGGGGGTCGACACTGAAGCTTTCTTT | CASKQGVDTEAFF | TRBD1 | NA | TRBJ1-1 | TRBV19
TGTGCCAGCAGCTTAGCGGGAGGGCCTATATATGAGCAGTTCTTC | CASSLAGGPIYEQFF | TRBD2 | NA | TRBJ2-1 | TRBV7-2
TGTGCCACCAGCAGCGGTCGGAACACTGAAGCTTTCTTT | CATSSGRNTEAFF | NA | NA | TRBJ1-1 | TRBV15
TGTGCCAGCAGTCCCTATGGACAGGGGGTTAGCAATCAGCCCCAGCATTTT | CASSPYGQGVSNQPQHF | TRBD1 | NA | TRBJ1-5 | TRBV6-2/TRBV6-3